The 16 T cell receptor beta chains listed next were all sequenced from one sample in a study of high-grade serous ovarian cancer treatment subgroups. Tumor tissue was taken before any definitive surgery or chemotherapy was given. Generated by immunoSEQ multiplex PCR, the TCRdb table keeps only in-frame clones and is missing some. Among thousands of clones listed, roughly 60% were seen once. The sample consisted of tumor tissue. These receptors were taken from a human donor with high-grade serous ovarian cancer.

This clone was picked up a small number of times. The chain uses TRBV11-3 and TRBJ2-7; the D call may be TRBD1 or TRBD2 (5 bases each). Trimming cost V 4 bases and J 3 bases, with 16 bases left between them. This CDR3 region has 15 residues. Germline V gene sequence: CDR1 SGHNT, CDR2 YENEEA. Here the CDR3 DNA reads TGTGCCAGCAGCTCTCCGGGGCTAGGGGACTACGAGCAGTACTTC. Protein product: CASSSPGLGDYEQYF.

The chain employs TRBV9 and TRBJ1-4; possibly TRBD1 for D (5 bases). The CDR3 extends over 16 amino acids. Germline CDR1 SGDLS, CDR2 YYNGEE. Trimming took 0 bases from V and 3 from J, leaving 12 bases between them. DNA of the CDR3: TGTGCCAGCAGCGTAGGGGGAGGGGAATCTAATGAAAAACTGTTTTTT. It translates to CASSVGGGESNEKLFF.

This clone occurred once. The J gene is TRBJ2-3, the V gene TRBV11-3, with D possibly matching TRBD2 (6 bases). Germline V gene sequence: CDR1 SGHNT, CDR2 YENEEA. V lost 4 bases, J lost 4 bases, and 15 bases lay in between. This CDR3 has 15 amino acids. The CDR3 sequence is CASSSAGGSSDTQYF. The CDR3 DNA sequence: TGTGCCAGCAGCTCGGCCGGGGGATCGTCAGATACGCAGTATTTT.

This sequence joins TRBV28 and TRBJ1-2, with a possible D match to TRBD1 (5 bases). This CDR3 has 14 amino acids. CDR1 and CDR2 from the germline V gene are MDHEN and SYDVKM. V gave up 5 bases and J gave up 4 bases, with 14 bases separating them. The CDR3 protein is CASSLTGMGYGYTF. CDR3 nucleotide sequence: TGTGCCAGCAGTCTAACAGGCATGGGCTATGGCTACACCTTC.

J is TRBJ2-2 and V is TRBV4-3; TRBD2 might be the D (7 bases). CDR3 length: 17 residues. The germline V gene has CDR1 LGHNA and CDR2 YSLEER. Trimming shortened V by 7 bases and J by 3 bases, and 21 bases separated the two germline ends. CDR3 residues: CASTRYGGAGDTGELFF. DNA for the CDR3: TGCGCCAGCACCCGTTATGGGGGGGCAGGGGACACCGGGGAGCTGTTTTTT.

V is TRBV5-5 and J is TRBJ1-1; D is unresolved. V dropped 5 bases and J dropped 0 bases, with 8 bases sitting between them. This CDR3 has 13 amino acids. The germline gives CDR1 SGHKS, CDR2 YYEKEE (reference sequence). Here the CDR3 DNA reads TGTGCCAGCAGTCGACACATGAACACTGAAGCTTTCTTT. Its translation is CASSRHMNTEAFF.

The CDR3 DNA is TGTGCCAGCAGCCCAACCGGGACAGGAGAGAATCAGCCCCAGCATTTT. Its translation is CASSPTGTGENQPQHF. The rearrangement links TRBV28 to TRBJ1-5; TRBD1 agrees at 8 bases. The CDR3 is 16 amino acids. Germline values: CDR1 MDHEN, CDR2 SYDVKM. V was clipped by 6 bases and J by 4 bases; unmatched bases: 11.

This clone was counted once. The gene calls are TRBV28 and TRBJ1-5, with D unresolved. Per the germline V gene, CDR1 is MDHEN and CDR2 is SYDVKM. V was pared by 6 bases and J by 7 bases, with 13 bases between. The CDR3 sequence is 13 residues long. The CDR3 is CASSPPRRQPQHF. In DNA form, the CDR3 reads TGTGCCAGCAGCCCACCTCGACGGCAGCCCCAGCATTTT.

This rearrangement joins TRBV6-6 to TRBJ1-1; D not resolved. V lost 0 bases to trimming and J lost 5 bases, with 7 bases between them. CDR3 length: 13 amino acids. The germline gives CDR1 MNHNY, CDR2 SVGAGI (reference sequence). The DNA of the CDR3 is TGTGCCAGCAGTTACTCGTGGGAAACTGAAGCTTTCTTT. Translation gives CASSYSWETEAFF.

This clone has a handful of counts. For the CDR3, the DNA is TGTGCCAGCAGCTTAGGGCGGTTCTCTGGAAACACCATATATTTT. Translated, it gives CASSLGRFSGNTIYF. The chain carries TRBV5-5 and TRBJ1-3; D remains unclear. CDR1 and CDR2 from the germline V gene are SGHKS and YYEKEE (reference sequence). Trimming stripped 2 bases from V and 0 bases from J, with 9 bases between. The CDR3 runs 15 residues.

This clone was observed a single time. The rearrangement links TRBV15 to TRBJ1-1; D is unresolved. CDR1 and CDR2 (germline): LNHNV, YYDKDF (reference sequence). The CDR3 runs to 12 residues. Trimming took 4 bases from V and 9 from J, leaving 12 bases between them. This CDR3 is CATSKVLGKAFF. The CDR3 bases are TGTGCCACCAGCAAGGTCTTGGGGAAAGCTTTCTTT. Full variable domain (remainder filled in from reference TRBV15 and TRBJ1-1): DAMVIQNPRYQVTQFGKPVTLSCSQTLNHNVMYWYQQKSSQAPKLLFHYYDKDFNNEADTPDNFQSRRPNTSFCFLDIRSPGLGDTAMYLCATSKVLGKAFFGQGTRLTVV.

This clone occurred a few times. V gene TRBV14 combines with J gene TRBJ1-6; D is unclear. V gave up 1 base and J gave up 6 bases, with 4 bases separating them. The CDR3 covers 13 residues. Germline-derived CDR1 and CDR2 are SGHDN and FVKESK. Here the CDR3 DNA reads TGTGCCAGCAGCCAAGTCTTTAATTCACCCCTCCACTTT. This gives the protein CASSQVFNSPLHF.

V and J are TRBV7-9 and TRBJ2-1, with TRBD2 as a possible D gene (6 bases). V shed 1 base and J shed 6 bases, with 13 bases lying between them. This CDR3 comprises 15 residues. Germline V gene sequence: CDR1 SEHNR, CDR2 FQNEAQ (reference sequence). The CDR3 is CASSLVGTPLNEQFF. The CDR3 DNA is TGTGCCAGCAGCTTAGTCGGGACTCCACTCAATGAGCAGTTCTTC.

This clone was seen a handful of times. In nucleotides, the CDR3 is TGTGCCAGCAGTCAGATAAACACTGAAGCTTTCTTT. It translates to CASSQINTEAFF. The rearrangement joins TRBV5-4 to TRBJ1-1; unclear D gene. With 5 bases removed from V and 2 bases from J, the gap between germline ends came to 7 bases. This CDR3 spans 12 amino acids. From germline, CDR1 is SGHNT and CDR2 YYREEE (reference sequence).

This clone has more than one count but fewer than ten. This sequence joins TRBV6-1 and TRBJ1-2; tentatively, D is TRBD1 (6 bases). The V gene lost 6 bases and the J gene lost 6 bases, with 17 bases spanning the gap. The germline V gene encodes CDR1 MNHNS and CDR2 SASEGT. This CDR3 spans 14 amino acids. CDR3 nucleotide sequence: TGTGCCAGCAGGCACGTACAGGGATGGGATGGCTACACCTTC. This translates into CASRHVQGWDGYTF.

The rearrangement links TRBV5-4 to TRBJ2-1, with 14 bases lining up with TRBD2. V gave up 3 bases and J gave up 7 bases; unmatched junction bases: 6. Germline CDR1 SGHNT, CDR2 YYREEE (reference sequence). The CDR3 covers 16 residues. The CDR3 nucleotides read TGTGCCAGCAGCTCGGGACTAGCGGGGGCCTTAAATGAGCAGTTCTTC. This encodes CASSSGLAGALNEQFF.